The T cell receptor beta chain described here comes from a study of shared clonotypes between healthy human individuals. The authors ran the assay at deep level. Some clones are missing from TCRdb's copy, which holds only in-frame ones; the method was immunoSEQ multiplex PCR. The sample contains around 610,000 clones, roughly 95% of which appear only once. Study-level findings and limits: Though the depth was large, rarefaction showed that sorted-subset sequencing was incomplete.

Naive CD8 cells comprised CD45RO-negative, CCR7-positively selected cells, excluding terminally differentiated effector memory CD45RA+ cells. Germline lookup yields CDR1 SGDLS and CDR2 YYNGEE. Losses at the gene ends were 1 base for V and 6 bases for J; bases not matched to a gene: 5. This CDR3 has 16 residues. Remarks on this clone: Its cognate antigen is unknown.

The receptor was isolated from a woman in her 30s in good health. The J gene is TRBJ2-2, the V gene TRBV9; 11 nucleotides align to TRBD2. Sequencing was done on a sample of naive CD8+ T cells sorted from blood. The CDR3, as DNA: TGTGCCAGCAGCGTATTTGAACTAGCGGGAGCCGGGGAGCTGTTTTTT. This sequence encodes CASSVFELAGAGELFF.